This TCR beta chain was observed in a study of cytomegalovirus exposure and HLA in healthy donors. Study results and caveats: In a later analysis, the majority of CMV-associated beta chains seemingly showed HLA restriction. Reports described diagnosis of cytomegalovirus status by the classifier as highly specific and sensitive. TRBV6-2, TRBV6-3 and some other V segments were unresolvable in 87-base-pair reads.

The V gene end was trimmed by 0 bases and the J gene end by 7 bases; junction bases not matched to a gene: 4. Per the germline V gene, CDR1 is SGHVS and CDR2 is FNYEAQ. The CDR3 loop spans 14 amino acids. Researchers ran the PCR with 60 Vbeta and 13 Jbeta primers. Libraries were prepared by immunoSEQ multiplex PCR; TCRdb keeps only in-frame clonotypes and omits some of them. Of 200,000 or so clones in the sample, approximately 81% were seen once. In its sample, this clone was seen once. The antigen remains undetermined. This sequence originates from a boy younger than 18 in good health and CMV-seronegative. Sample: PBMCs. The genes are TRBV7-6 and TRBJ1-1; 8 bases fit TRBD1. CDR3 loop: CASSLAHRGDEAFF. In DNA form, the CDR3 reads TGTGCCAGCAGCTTAGCGCACAGGGGGGATGAAGCTTTCTTT.